This TCR beta chain was sequenced for a study of blood T cells in healthy people across ages (dated by TCRdb to between 2014 and 2017). With regard to the full study: In model experiments, template switching captured roughly one uniquely barcoded TCR beta cDNA molecule for every two T cells. Donors were grouped into four age groups: young (average approximately 16 years), middle-aged (about 40), aged (62) and long-lived (less than 85). For two donors (one aged 18 to 29 and one aged 80 or older), the study analyzed two additional independent replicas of 1 million unique cDNA reads from the same blood draw. To avoid experimental bias, donors of different ages were distributed randomly across sequencing lanes. Using deep sequencing normalized with unique cDNA molecular identifiers, the study measured how TCR beta repertoire diversity changes with age. Points the paper makes about the study in general: A strong correlation was found between observed TCR beta diversity and the percentage of naive T cells measured by flow cytometry. Donor CMV infection status was unknown, potentially confounding age-related changes in expanded clonotypes. As age increased, observed TCR beta diversity per million T cells dropped in a roughly linear way, and a significant reduction was already evident by age 40. Since profiling was done on bulk unsorted PBMCs, naive and antigen-experienced compartments could not be conclusively compared. The long-lived group showed more naive CD4+ T cells, fewer expanded clones and increased TCR diversity than the aged group, suggesting age selection. Estimates of total diversity from one million sequenced T cells were regarded as lower bounds and underestimates.

The roughly 37 donors, aged about 6 to 100 years, were systemically healthy Caucasian individuals from Russia. Each donor gave ten milliliters of peripheral blood, drawn into EDTA-treated Vacutainer tubes. Ficoll-Paque density-gradient centrifugation was used to isolate PBMCs, with at least 7 million per sample. Total RNA, at least 6 micrograms per sample, was extracted from PBMCs with Trizol reagent. Naive CD45RAhigh/CD27high T cell percentages were measured by flow cytometry on a PBMC aliquot from every donor. This clonotype was seen a handful of times. Its antigen is currently not known. No base quality information exists; no much larger clone differs at one position. The library was produced with 5' RACE. For sequencing, an Illumina HiSeq 2500 was employed. A second about 7 to 12 cycle PCR used a sample-barcoded 5' primer and a J-beta primer mix. Each TCR beta cDNA molecule received a unique molecular identifier from a template-switch 5' adaptor carrying 12 random nucleotides. Each sample yielded at least 2.5 million CDR3-containing paired-end reads. All of the RNA was converted into first-strand cDNA using the Mint cDNA synthesis kit, with a TRBC-specific oligonucleotide serving as the primer. All cDNA was treated with uracil-DNA glycosylase and then went through a first 18-cycle PCR with the universal primers M1SS and BC2_uni_R. The authors processed their data as follows. Normalization of each sample was performed by random selection of 1 million high-quality reads, each carrying a distinct molecular identifier. Instead of being binned into consensus sequences, reads that shared molecular identifiers were thrown out. CDR3 identification, clonotype clustering and error correction used MiTCR with a Q25 quality threshold and the strictest error-elimination algorithm. Lower-bound total TCR beta diversity was estimated with a nonparametric unseen species model using Euler transformation. TCRdb handled the public reads itself, with Q25 trimming in fastp and clone calling in MiXCR, and kept productive beta chains. Records with the same CDR3 protein are collapsed into one entry carrying the most frequent genes and DNA. TCRdb assigned the V and J calls; the authors' analysis was not used. This sample is represented by 550,000 to 700,000 distinct CDR3 sequences; 27% of them were singletons. About 18% of the sample rests with the top ten.

Relative to germline, V is missing 2 bases and J is missing 1 base, with 0 bases of the junction outside any gene match. The CDR3 covers 14 residues, taking in both the cysteine and the phenylalanine. Just CDR3 DNA is preserved here, 42 bases in frame from base 1. Based on the germline V gene, the CDR1 and CDR2 sequences are ENHRY and SYGVKD. The rearrangement combines TRBV10-3 with TRBJ2-3, and TRBD1 matches 7 of the central bases. The origin of this receptor is a woman aged 70 to 79 in good health. Source material: blood. The CDR3 protein is CAISEDRGTDTQYF. The DNA is TGTGCCATCAGTGAGGACAGGGGCACAGATACGCAGTATTTT.